The rows below give T cell receptor beta chains drawn from one sample of a study of technical replicates of blood from a few donors. The table came from immunoSEQ multiplex PCR; TCRdb's copy has only in-frame clones and leaves some out. This sample has around 86,000 clones; about 96% occur once, and the top ten carry nearly 0.2%. Sequenced: T cells isolated from PBMCs. The receptor source for this set is a human donor in good health. Both conserved end residues are part of each CDR3. Fields, in order: clone size, D gene, J gene, V gene, CDR3 protein, CDR3 DNA. D genes are given only for firm matches. Expanded clones are given a class, and other clones once, few, many or no size at all.

>NA|NA|TRBJ2-3|TRBV19
CASSLHPGTGVPDTQYF
TGTGCCAGTAGCCTACACCCGGGGACGGGAGTTCCAGATACGCAGTATTTT
>NA|NA|TRBJ1-2|TRBV7-6
CASSSGGIAFYGYTF
TGTGCCAGCAGCTCGGGGGGAATAGCTTTCTATGGCTACACCTTC
>NA|NA|TRBJ1-5|TRBV6-1
CASSGAWAFRQVSNQPQHF
TGTGCCAGCAGTGGGGCATGGGCGTTTCGACAGGTGAGCAATCAGCCCCAGCATTTT
>once|NA|TRBJ1-5|TRBV6-1
CASILRSSGNQPQHF
TGTGCCAGCATACTAAGGTCATCGGGTAATCAGCCCCAGCATTTT
>NA|NA|TRBJ1-5|TRBV2
CASSEADSGSLNSNQPQHF
TGTGCCAGCAGTGAAGCGGACTCCGGATCGTTGAATAGCAATCAGCCCCAGCATTTT
>NA|TRBD2|TRBJ2-7|TRBV6-1
CASSERSGGWTSGSNPYEQYF
TGTGCCAGCAGTGAAAGGTCGGGCGGGTGGACTAGCGGGAGCAATCCCTACGAGCAGTACTTC
>once|TRBD2|TRBJ2-1|TRBV15
CATSRDPLAGGLSYNEQFF
TGTGCCACCAGCAGAGACCCGCTAGCGGGAGGTCTTTCCTACAATGAGCAGTTCTTC
>NA|TRBD1|TRBJ2-1|TRBV5-1
CASSPGTGNNEQFF
TGCGCCAGCAGCCCCGGGACAGGTAACAATGAGCAGTTCTTC
>NA|NA|TRBJ1-2|TRBV30
CAWSALKPSRVYTF
TGTGCCTGGAGTGCCCTTAAGCCGTCCCGAGTCTACACCTTC
>NA|TRBD1|TRBJ2-7|TRBV11-3
CASSPSTNRGHEQYF
TGTGCCAGCAGCCCGAGCACTAACAGGGGGCATGAGCAGTACTTC